This record concerns one TCR beta chain sequence. Other DNA sequences in this specimen translate into the identical CDR3. This sample was taken from a study of blood T cell repertoires in COVID-19. Turning to the study itself: From the United States, Italy and Spain came samples of acute and convalescent COVID-19. Sample material is recorded as cDNA or gDNA derived from T cells, B-cell-depleted T cells, or PBMCs.

Participants spanned ages about 18 to 100 years and resided in fewer than 30 US areas. Looked up from germline, CDR1 is KGHSH and CDR2 is LQKENI. V was cut by 2 bases and J by 1 base, with 5 bases left in between. This CDR3 comprises 13 residues. The protocol was immunoSEQ multiplex PCR, while the TCRdb copy is restricted to in-frame clones and leaves out a portion. The repertoire holds 350,000 or so clones, 80% to 90% seen once, with about 4% in the top ten. The receptor was derived from a woman aged 40 to 50 with acute COVID-19. This chain uses TRBV18 with TRBJ1-1; D remains ambiguous. Sequencing was performed on PBMCs or T cells enriched from blood (not recorded which). The CDR3, as DNA: TGTGCCAGCTCACCAGGCGGGAACACTGAAGCTTTCTTT. Translating gives CASSPGGNTEAFF.